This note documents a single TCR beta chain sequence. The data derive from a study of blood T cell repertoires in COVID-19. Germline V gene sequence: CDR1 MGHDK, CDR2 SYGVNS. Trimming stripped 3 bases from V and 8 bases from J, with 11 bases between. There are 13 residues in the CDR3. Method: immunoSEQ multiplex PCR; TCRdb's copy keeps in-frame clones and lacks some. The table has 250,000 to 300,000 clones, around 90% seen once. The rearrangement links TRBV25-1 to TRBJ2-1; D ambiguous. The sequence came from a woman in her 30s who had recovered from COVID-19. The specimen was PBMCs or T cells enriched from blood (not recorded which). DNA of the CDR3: TGTGCCAGCAGTGACGGGTTTTCGGATGAGCAGTTCTTC. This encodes CASSDGFSDEQFF.